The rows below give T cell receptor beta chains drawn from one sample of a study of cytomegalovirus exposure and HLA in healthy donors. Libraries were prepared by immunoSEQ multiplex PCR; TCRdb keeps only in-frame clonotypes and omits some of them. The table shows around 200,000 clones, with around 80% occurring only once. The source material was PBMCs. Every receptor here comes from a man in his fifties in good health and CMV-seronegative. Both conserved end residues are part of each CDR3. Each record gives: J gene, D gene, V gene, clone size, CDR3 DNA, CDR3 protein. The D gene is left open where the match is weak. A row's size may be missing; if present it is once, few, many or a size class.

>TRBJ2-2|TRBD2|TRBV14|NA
TGTGCCAGCAGCCCCCTTGCCGGGACTAGCGGGAGGACCGGGGAGCTGTTTTTT
CASSPLAGTSGRTGELFF
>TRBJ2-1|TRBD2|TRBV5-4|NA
TGTGCCAGCAGGGGCGGGAGTGATGAGCAGTTCTTC
CASRGGSDEQFF
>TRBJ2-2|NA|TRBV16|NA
TGTGCCAGCAGCCCGAAGCTAGTATCCGGGGAGCTGTTTTTT
CASSPKLVSGELFF
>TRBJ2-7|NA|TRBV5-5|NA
TGTGCCAGCAGCTTATACTGGGAGTATAACGAGCAGTACTTC
CASSLYWEYNEQYF
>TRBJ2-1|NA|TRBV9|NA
TGTGCCAGCAGCCAAGTGGGACTCCCTGAGCAGTTCTTC
CASSQVGLPEQFF
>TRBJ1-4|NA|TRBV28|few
TGTGCCAGCAGTTTGGGGGCAGGGTCGGAAAAACTGTTTTTT
CASSLGAGSEKLFF
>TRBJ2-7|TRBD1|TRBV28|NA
TGTGCCAGCAGTGTATCCGGGACAGGGGTTTACGAGCAGTACTTC
CASSVSGTGVYEQYF
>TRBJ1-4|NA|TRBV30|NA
TGTGCCTGGAGCGCACTCGGACTTGCTAATGAAAAACTGTTTTTT
CAWSALGLANEKLFF
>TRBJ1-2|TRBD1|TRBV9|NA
TGTGCCAGCAGCCCCCGGTTGAACAGGGGAAATGACTATGGCTACACCTTC
CASSPRLNRGNDYGYTF
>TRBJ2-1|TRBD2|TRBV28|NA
TGTGCCAGCAGTTTATCTGGACTAGCGGGCAGAAGCTCCTACAATGAGCAGTTCTTC
CASSLSGLAGRSSYNEQFF